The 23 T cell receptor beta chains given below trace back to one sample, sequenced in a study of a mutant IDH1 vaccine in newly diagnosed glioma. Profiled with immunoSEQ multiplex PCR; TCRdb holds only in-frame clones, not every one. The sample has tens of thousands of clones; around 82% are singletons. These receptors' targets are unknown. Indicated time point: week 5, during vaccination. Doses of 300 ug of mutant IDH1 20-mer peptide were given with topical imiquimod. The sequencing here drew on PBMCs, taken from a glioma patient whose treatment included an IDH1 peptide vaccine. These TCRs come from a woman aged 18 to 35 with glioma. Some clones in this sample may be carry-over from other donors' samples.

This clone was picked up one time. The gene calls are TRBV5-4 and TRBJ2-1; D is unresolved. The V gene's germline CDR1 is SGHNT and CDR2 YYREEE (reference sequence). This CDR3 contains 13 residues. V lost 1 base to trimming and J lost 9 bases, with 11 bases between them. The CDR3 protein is CASSLPPNFEQFF. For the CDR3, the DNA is TGTGCCAGCAGCTTGCCCCCTAATTTTGAGCAGTTCTTC.

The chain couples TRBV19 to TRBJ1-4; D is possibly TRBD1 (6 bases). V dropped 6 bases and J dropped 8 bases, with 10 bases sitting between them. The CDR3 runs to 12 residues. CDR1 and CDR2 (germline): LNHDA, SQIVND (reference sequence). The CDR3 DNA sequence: TGTGCCAGTAGCGTAGGGGGGGAAAAACTGTTTTTT. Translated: CASSVGGEKLFF.

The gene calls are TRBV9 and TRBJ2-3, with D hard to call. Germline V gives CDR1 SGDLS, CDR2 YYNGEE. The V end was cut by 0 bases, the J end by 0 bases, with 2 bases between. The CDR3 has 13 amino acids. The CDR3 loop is CASSVASTDTQYF. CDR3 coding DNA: TGTGCCAGCAGCGTAGCGAGCACAGATACGCAGTATTTT.

CDR3 sequence reads: CASSWTGYNGYTF. The CDR3 nucleotides read TGTGCCAGCAGTTGGACAGGGTATAATGGCTACACCTTC. J is TRBJ1-2 and V is TRBV7-9, with 8 bases fitting TRBD1. Per germline, CDR1 SEHNR and CDR2 FQNEAQ (reference sequence). This CDR3 has 13 residues. V lost 6 bases and J lost 6; bases outside the gene matches: 6. Together with reference TRBV7-9 and TRBJ1-2, the CDR3 gives the full variable domain: DTGVSQNPRHKITKRGQNVTFRCDPISEHNRLYWYRQTLGQGPEFLTYFQNEAQLEKSRLLSDRFSAERPKGSFSTLEIQRTEQGDSAMYLCASSWTGYNGYTFGSGTRLTVV.

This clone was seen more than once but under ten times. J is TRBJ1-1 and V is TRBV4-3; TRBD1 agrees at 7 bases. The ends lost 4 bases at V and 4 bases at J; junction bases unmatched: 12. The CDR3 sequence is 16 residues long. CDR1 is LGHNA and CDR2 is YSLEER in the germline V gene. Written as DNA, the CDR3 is TGCGCCAGCAGCCTAAATCGGGGGACAGTCCTCACTGAAGCTTTCTTT. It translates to CASSLNRGTVLTEAFF.

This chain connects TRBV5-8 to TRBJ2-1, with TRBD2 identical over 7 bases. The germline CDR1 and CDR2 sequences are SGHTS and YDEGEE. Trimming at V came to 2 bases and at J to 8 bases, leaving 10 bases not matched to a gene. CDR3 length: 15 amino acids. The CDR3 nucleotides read TGTGCCAGCAGCTTACTAGCGCAGTCTTGGGATGAGCAGTTCTTC. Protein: CASSLLAQSWDEQFF. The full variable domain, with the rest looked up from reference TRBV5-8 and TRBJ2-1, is EAGVTQSPTHLIKTRGQQATLRCSPISGHTSVYWYQQALGLGLQFLLWYDEGEERNRGNFPPRFSGRQFPNYSSELNVNALELEDSALYLCASSLLAQSWDEQFFGPGTRLTVL.

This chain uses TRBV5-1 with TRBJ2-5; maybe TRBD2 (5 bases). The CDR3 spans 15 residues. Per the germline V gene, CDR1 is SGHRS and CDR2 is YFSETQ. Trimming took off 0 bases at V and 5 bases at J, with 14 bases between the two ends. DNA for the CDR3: TGCGCCAGCAGCTTGGATTGGCGGGCCCATGAGACCCAGTACTTC. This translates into CASSLDWRAHETQYF.

The CDR3 region has the DNA TGTGCCAGCAGCTTAGATAGGAGGAACACTGAAGCTTTCTTT. It codes for CASSLDRRNTEAFF. The chain recombines TRBV11-3 with TRBJ1-1, with D unresolved. This CDR3 contains 14 residues. CDR1 is SGHNT, CDR2 YENEEA, per germline. V was shortened by 0 bases and J by 1 base, with 6 bases between the two germline ends.

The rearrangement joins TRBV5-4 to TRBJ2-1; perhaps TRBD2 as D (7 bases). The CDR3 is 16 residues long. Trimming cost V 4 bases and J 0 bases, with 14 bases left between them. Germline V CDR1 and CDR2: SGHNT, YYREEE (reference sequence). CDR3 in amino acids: CASSGGAPSSYNEQFF. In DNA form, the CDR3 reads TGTGCCAGCAGCGGGGGGGCTCCTAGCTCCTACAATGAGCAGTTCTTC.

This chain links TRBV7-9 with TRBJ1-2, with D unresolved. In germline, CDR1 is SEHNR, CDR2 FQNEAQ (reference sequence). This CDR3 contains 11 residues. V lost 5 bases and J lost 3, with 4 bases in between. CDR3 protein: CASSPDYGYTF. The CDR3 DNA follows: TGTGCCAGCAGCCCCGACTATGGCTACACCTTC.

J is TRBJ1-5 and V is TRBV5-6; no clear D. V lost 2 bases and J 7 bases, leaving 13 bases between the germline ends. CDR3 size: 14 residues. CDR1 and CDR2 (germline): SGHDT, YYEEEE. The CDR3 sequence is CASSFWAGGQPQHF. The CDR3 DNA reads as TGTGCCAGCAGCTTTTGGGCGGGCGGACAGCCCCAGCATTTT.

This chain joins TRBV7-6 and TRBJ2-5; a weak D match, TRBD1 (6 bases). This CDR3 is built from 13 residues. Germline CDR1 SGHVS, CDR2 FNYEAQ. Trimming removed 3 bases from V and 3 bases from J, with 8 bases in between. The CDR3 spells CASSLRGKETQYF. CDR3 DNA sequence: TGTGCCAGCAGCTTGAGGGGGAAAGAGACCCAGTACTTC.

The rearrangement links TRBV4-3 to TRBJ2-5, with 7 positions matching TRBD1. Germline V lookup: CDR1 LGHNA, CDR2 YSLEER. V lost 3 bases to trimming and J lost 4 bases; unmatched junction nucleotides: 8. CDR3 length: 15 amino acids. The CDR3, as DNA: TGCGCCAGCAGCCACCCCGGGACAGTACGAGAGACCCAGTACTTC. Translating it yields CASSHPGTVRETQYF.

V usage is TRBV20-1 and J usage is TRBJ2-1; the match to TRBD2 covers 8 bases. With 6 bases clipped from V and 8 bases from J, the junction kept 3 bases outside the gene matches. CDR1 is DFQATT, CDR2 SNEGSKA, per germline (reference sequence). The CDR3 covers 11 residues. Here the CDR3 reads CSARTSYEQFF. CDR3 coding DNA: TGCAGTGCCAGGACTAGCTATGAGCAGTTCTTC.

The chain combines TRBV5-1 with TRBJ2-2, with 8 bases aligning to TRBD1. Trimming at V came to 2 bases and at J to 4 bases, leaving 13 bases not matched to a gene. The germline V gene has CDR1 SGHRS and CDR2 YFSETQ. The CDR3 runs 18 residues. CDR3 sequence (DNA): TGCGCCAGCAGCTTTCGTGGGACTCGGACAGGGCCCACCGGGGAGCTGTTTTTT. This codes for CASSFRGTRTGPTGELFF.

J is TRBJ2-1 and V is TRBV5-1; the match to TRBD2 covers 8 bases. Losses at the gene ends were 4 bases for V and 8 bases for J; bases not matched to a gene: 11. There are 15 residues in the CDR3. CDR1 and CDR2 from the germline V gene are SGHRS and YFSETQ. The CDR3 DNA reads TGCGCCAGCAGCGCTGCGGGGGGTGGTATGGATGAGCAGTTCTTC. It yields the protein CASSAAGGGMDEQFF. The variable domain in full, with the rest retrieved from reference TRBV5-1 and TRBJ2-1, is KAGVTQTPRYLIKTRGQQVTLSCSPISGHRSVSWYQQTPGQGLQFLFEYFSETQRNKGNFPGRFSGRQFSNSRSEMNVSTLELGDSALYLCASSAAGGGMDEQFFGPGTRLTVL.

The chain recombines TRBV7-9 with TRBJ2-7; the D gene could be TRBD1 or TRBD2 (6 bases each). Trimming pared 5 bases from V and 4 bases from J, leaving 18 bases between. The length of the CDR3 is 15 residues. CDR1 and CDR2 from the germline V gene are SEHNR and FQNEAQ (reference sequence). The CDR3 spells CASSPSRGLGYEQYF. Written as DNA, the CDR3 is TGTGCCAGCAGCCCCTCCCGGGGGCTGGGGTACGAGCAGTACTTC. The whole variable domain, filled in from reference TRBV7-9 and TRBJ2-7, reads DTGVSQNPRHKITKRGQNVTFRCDPISEHNRLYWYRQTLGQGPEFLTYFQNEAQLEKSRLLSDRFSAERPKGSFSTLEIQRTEQGDSAMYLCASSPSRGLGYEQYFGPGTRLTVT.

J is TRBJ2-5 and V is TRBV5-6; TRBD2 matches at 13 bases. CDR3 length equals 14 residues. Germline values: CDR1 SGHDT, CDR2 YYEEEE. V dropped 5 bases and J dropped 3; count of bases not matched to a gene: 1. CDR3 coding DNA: TGTGCCAGCAGAACTAGCGGGGGGGAAGAGACCCAGTACTTC. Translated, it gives CASRTSGGEETQYF.

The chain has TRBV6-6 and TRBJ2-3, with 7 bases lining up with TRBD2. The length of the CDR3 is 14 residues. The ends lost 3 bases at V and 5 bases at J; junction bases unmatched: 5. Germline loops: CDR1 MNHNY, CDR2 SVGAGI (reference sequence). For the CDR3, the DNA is TGTGCCAGCAGTTATCGCGGGAGTGGAGATACGCAGTATTTT. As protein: CASSYRGSGDTQYF.

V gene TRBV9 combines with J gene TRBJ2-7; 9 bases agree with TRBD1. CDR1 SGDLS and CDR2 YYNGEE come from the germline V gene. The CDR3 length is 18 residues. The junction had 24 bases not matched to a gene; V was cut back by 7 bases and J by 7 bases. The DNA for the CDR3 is TGTGCCAGCGCCAAGTCCGGGACAGGGAGACTCGCCCTACGTGAGCAGTACTTC. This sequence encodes CASAKSGTGRLALREQYF.

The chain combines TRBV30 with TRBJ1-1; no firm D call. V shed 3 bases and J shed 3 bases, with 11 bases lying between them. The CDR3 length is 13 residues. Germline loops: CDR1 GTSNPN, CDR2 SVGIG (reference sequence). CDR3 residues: CAWSGQDYTEAFF. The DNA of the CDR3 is TGTGCCTGGAGCGGCCAGGACTACACTGAAGCTTTCTTT. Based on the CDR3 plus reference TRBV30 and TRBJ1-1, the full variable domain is SQTIHQWPATLVQPVGSPLSLECTVEGTSNPNLYWYRQAAGRGLQLLFYSVGIGQISSEVPQNLSASRPQDRQFILSSKKLLLSDSGFYLCAWSGQDYTEAFFGQGTRLTVV.

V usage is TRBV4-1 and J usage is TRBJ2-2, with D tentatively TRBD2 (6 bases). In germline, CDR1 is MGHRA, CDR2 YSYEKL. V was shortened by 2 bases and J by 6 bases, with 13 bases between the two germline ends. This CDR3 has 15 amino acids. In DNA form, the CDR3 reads TGCGCCAGCAGCCAACCATGGGCGGGGTCCGGGGAGCTGTTTTTT. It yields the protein CASSQPWAGSGELFF.

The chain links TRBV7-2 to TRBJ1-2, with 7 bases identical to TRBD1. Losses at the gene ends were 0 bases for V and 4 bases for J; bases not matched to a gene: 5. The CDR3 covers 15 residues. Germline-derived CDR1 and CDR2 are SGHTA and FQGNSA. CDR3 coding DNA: TGTGCCAGCAGCTTAGCGACGGGACAGTCCTATGGCTACACCTTC. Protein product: CASSLATGQSYGYTF.